The rows below give T cell receptor beta chains drawn from one sample of a study of response to subunit inactivated influenza vaccine. TCRdb re-called the RT-PCR reads through MiXCR, storing one row per CDR3 protein. Among about 570,000 distinct CDR3 sequences listed, 11% were seen once. These data also formed part of another study, on T cells expressing NK-cell markers.

The specimen was PBMCs from blood, collected on the day of vaccination. The origin of the receptors is a man aged 50-59 years who received an inactivated influenza vaccine. The CDR3 runs from the conserved cysteine through the conserved F or W. The D gene is left open where the match is weak. Expanded clones are given a class, and other clones once, few, many or no size at all.

cdr3_nt cdr3_aa cdr3_length clone_size j_call d_call v_call
TGTGCCAGCAGGGAGGGTGGCGGGACAGTGACCTCCTACGAGCAGTACTTC CASREGGGTVTSYEQYF 17 - TRBJ2-7 - TRBV7-8
TGTGCCAGCAGCACCACAGGGGGACAAGAGACCCAGTACTTC CASSTTGGQETQYF 14 many TRBJ2-5 TRBD1 TRBV6-1
TGTGCCAGCAGCTCACCGACAGGGGGCACAGATACGCAGTATTTT CASSSPTGGTDTQYF 15 few TRBJ2-3 TRBD1 TRBV7-2
TGTGCCTGGAGTGTAGGCCCGGGACTGACCTACGAGCAGTACTTC CAWSVGPGLTYEQYF 15 few TRBJ2-7 - TRBV30
TGCGCCAGCAGCCAAGTCGGCGGGGGGAGGTACAATGAGCAGTTCTTC CASSQVGGGRYNEQFF 16 few TRBJ2-1 TRBD2 TRBV4-3
TGTGCCACTTCGGGACAGGGGGTCGGTGGGCAGTTCTTC CATSGQGVGGQFF 13 - TRBJ2-1 TRBD1 TRBV11-2
TGTGCCAGCAGCTTGGACAGGGGCGAGGATAACTATGGCTACACCTTC CASSLDRGEDNYGYTF 16 many TRBJ1-2 TRBD1 TRBV7-7
TGCGCCAGCACCTGGACTAGCGGGGAAGCAGATACGCAGTATTTT CASTWTSGEADTQYF 15 - TRBJ2-3 TRBD2 TRBV10-2
TGTGCCAGCAGTTACAGGGAGGGGTACGAGCAGTACTTC CASSYREGYEQYF 13 - TRBJ2-7 TRBD2 TRBV6-5
TGTGCCACCAGTGATTCGTTTGGGACAGCTCAAGAGACCCAGTACTTC CATSDSFGTAQETQYF 16 - TRBJ2-5 TRBD1 TRBV24-1
TGCAGTGCTAGTCACCGGGGGCCGTACAATGAGCAGTTCTTC CSASHRGPYNEQFF 14 - TRBJ2-1 - TRBV20-1
TGTGCCAGTAGGGACAGGATTAATGAAAAACTGTTTTTT CASRDRINEKLFF 13 few TRBJ1-4 TRBD1 TRBV19
TGTGCCAGCAGCTTAGAGGTTAGGGGTTACAATGAGCAGTTCTTC CASSLEVRGYNEQFF 15 - TRBJ2-1 - TRBV7-2
TGTGCCAGCAGTTTCTCTTCCGGGGCGCTCGGCATTCAGTACTTC CASSFSSGALGIQYF 15 many TRBJ2-4 - TRBV6-2/TRBV6-3
TGTGCCAGCAGCCCCACAACCCACGCAGATACGCAGTATTTT CASSPTTHADTQYF 14 - TRBJ2-3 - TRBV7-9
TGTGCCACCAGCAGTGACAGGGTGATCAACATTCAGTACTTC CATSSDRVINIQYF 14 few TRBJ2-4 TRBD1 TRBV15
TGTGCTAGTGCCGACTTCGGAGTCGGGGAGCTGTTTTTT CASADFGVGELFF 13 few TRBJ2-2 - TRBV12-5
TGTGCCAGCAGCTTAAGCGCGGCAGGGAATGAAAAACTGTTTTTT CASSLSAAGNEKLFF 15 - TRBJ1-4 - TRBV11-2
TGCAGTGCTAGAGTAGGGGCAGGGGTCACTGAAGCTTTCTTT CSARVGAGVTEAFF 14 - TRBJ1-1 - TRBV20-1
TGTGCCAGCAGTTCTCCCGGGACAGGCACCTACGAGCAGTACTTC CASSSPGTGTYEQYF 15 many TRBJ2-7 TRBD1 TRBV12-3/TRBV12-4
TGTGCCAGCAGTTTGGGGGGCCCGTCCCTTCGTGAAGCTTTCTTT CASSLGGPSLREAFF 15 few TRBJ1-1 - TRBV28
TGTGCCAGCAGTTTCGGGAGGGGGCCGAATTCACCCCTCCACTTT CASSFGRGPNSPLHF 15 few TRBJ1-6 TRBD1 TRBV28
TGTGCCAGCAGTTCTATCGGCGTAGCGGTCCCCACAGATACGCAGTATTTT CASSSIGVAVPTDTQYF 17 few TRBJ2-3 - TRBV28
TGCAGTGCTAGATCCCAGGCGGGGCGGCGTGAGCAGTTCTTC CSARSQAGRREQFF 14 few TRBJ2-1 - TRBV20-1
TGTGCCAGCAGTTTAAACAGGGTTGGGGGCTACACCTTC CASSLNRVGGYTF 13 few TRBJ1-2 - TRBV12-3/TRBV12-4
TGTGCCAGCAGTGAATTAAACCGAGCCTCGATTGGTTGGGGAGAGACCCAGTACTTC CASSELNRASIGWGETQYF 19 - TRBJ2-5 - TRBV25-1
TGCGCCAGCAGCTTGGACAAAAAAGGCGGGGATACGCAGTATTTT CASSLDKKGGDTQYF 15 few TRBJ2-3 - TRBV5-1
TGTGCCAGCAGTTTAGCGCTGGGACAGGGCCAAGAGACCCAGTACTTC CASSLALGQGQETQYF 16 - TRBJ2-5 TRBD1 TRBV12-3/TRBV12-4
TGTGCCAGCAGATCAACAGGGAGGATTAATGAAAAACTGTTTTTT CASRSTGRINEKLFF 15 - TRBJ1-4 - TRBV6-1
TGTGCCAGCAGTTACATAGGGGTGAGTCAGCCCCAGCATTTT CASSYIGVSQPQHF 14 - TRBJ1-5 - TRBV6-2/TRBV6-3
TGTGCCAGCAGCTCCGTCAGGGGTTTGAACACTGAAGCTTTCTTT CASSSVRGLNTEAFF 15 - TRBJ1-1 - TRBV7-6
TGCGCCAGCAGCCAAGATTCATTGAGGGCACTCAATGAGCAGTTCTTC CASSQDSLRALNEQFF 16 - TRBJ2-1 - TRBV4-3
TGTGCCAGCAGCCAAAGTTGGAACACCGGGGAGCTGTTTTTT CASSQSWNTGELFF 14 - TRBJ2-2 - TRBV14
TGTGCCAGCAGTTACGGGCCCACCGGGGAGCTGTTTTTT CASSYGPTGELFF 13 few TRBJ2-2 - TRBV6-2/TRBV6-3
TGTGCCAGCAGCCTTATGGGGACAGGGAACACTGAAGCTTTCTTT CASSLMGTGNTEAFF 15 - TRBJ1-1 TRBD1 TRBV28
TGTGCCAGCAGCTCTCAGGGTGGGGGTAATTCACCCCTCCACTTT CASSSQGGGNSPLHF 15 - TRBJ1-6 - TRBV4-2
TGTGCCAGCAGTCCCGACAGGGTTGGGAGCTTCGAGCAGTTCTTC CASSPDRVGSFEQFF 15 - TRBJ2-1 TRBD1 TRBV12-3/TRBV12-4
TGCAGCGCTTCTAGCGGACCCTACGAGCAGTACTTC CSASSGPYEQYF 12 - TRBJ2-7 TRBD2 TRBV29-1
TGTGCCAGCAGCCCACAGGGTACTAGAGGGGGAGATACGCAGTATTTT CASSPQGTRGGDTQYF 16 - TRBJ2-3 - TRBV7-2
TGTGCCAGCAGCTCCGCAGGGGTCGCAAGCTCTGGGGCCAACGTCCTGACTTTC CASSSAGVASSGANVLTF 18 - TRBJ2-6 - TRBV5-4
TGCGCCAGCAGCCAGGACAGGGGAAGGGATACGCAGTATTTT CASSQDRGRDTQYF 14 many TRBJ2-3 TRBD1 TRBV5-1
TGCGCCAGCAGCAATACACAGGGTGCAGATACGCAGTATTTT CASSNTQGADTQYF 14 few TRBJ2-3 - TRBV5-1
TGTGCCAGCAGCCAAGGGAGGGGAGGCACTGAAGCTTTCTTT CASSQGRGGTEAFF 14 many TRBJ1-1 - TRBV14
TGCGCCAGCAGTCACGGTTCGGCAAGCTCCTACGAGCAGTACTTC CASSHGSASSYEQYF 15 - TRBJ2-7 - TRBV4-1
TGTGCCAGCAGTGAAGGGAATACCGGGGAGCTGTTTTTT CASSEGNTGELFF 13 many TRBJ2-2 - TRBV2
TGTGCCAGCAGCCCCCGGGACAGGGAGTACGAGCAGTACTTC CASSPRDREYEQYF 14 - TRBJ2-7 TRBD1 TRBV7-9
TGTGCCATCAGTCTTCAGGGTACTAGCGGGAGGACCAATGAGCAGTTCTTC CAISLQGTSGRTNEQFF 17 - TRBJ2-1 TRBD2 TRBV10-3
TGCGCCAGCAGCTCCTACTCTTTCTCTCCTAGCGGGGCCCGGCCGGGGATCAGGTGGGATACGCAGTATTTT CASSSYSFSPSGARPGIRWDTQYF 24 - TRBJ2-3 TRBD2 TRBV5-1
TGTGCCAGTAATCACGGGACAGGGGGCTTCACTGAAGCTTTCTTT CASNHGTGGFTEAFF 15 many TRBJ1-1 TRBD1 TRBV19
TGTGCCAGCGGGTCAACAGGGCTCCGAGAGACCCAGTACTTC CASGSTGLRETQYF 14 - TRBJ2-5 - TRBV6-2/TRBV6-3
TGCGCCAGCAGCCCACCGGGACTCCAAACTATGTACCAAGAGACCCAGTACTTC CASSPPGLQTMYQETQYF 18 many TRBJ2-5 - TRBV5-1